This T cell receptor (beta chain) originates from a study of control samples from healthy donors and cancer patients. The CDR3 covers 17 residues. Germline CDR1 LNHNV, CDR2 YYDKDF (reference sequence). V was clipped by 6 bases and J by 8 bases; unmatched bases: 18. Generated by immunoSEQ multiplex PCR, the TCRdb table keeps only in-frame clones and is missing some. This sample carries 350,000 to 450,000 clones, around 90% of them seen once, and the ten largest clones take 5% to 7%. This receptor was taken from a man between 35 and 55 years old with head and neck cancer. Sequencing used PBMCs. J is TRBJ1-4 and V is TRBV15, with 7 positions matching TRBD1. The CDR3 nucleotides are TGTGCCACCAGACGAACTATAACAGGGGCAGGAGAGGAAAAACTGTTTTTT. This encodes CATRRTITGAGEEKLFF. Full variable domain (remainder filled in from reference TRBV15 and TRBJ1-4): DAMVIQNPRYQVTQFGKPVTLSCSQTLNHNVMYWYQQKSSQAPKLLFHYYDKDFNNEADTPDNFQSRRPNTSFCFLDIRSPGLGDTAMYLCATRRTITGAGEEKLFFGSGTQLSVL.